The 28 T cell receptor beta chains below were found in one sample sequenced in a study of T cells in Graves' hyperthyroidism and ophthalmopathy. TCR beta CDR3 region amplification was performed from RNA transcripts. The primer set for the first-round RT-PCR of the TCR CDR3 was HTBI. TCRdb redid the calling of the multiplex PCR reads with MiXCR, one entry per CDR3 protein. The top ten hold more than 4.5% of the sample, which has hundreds of thousands of distinct CDR3 sequences, over 11% seen once. The sample was blood. The receptors originated from a woman younger than 45 with Graves' hyperthyroidism that later progressed to Graves' ophthalmopathy.

This clonotype was detected a few times. The chain couples TRBV19 to TRBJ2-7; 7 bases align to TRBD1. The CDR3 contains 15 residues. CDR1 is LNHDA, CDR2 SQIVND, per germline (reference sequence). The ends lost 5 bases at V and 6 bases at J; junction bases unmatched: 13. The CDR3 sequence is CASSPRTGLPLEQYF. CDR3 sequence (DNA): TGTGCCAGTAGTCCCCGGACAGGACTGCCGCTCGAGCAGTACTTC.

This clonotype came up many times. This CDR3 is CASTYGIGAYEQYF. CDR3 bases: TGTGCCAGTACCTATGGCATTGGGGCCTACGAGCAGTACTTC. This chain connects TRBV19 to TRBJ2-7, with no clear D. CDR1 is LNHDA and CDR2 is SQIVND in the germline V gene (reference sequence). V was trimmed by 7 bases and J by 2 bases, leaving 15 bases between them. The CDR3 runs to 14 residues.

This clonotype has a count of ten or more. This chain uses TRBV14 with TRBJ2-7; D possibly corresponds to TRBD1 (6 bases). Germline loops: CDR1 SGHDN, CDR2 FVKESK. The CDR3 runs to 14 residues. The V and J ends lost 1 base and 2 bases respectively, with 9 bases between them. CDR3 coding DNA: TGTGCCAGCAGCCAAGTAAACAGGGCCTACGAGCAGTACTTC. The encoded protein is CASSQVNRAYEQYF.

This clonotype was detected many times. This chain uses TRBV2 with TRBJ1-3, with D possibly being TRBD1 (5 bases). Trimming took off 6 bases at V and 0 bases at J, with 6 bases between the two ends. CDR1 is SNHLY, CDR2 FYNNEI, per germline. The CDR3 loop spans 13 amino acids. CDR3 in amino acids: CASRGDSGNTIYF. CDR3 coding DNA: TGTGCCAGCAGGGGGGACTCTGGAAACACCATATATTTT.

This clonotype was found many times. The chain is built from TRBV7-9 and TRBJ1-5; 9 nucleotides align to TRBD1. The CDR3 has 16 amino acids. Germline lookup yields CDR1 SEHNR and CDR2 FQNEAQ (reference sequence). V lost 0 bases to trimming and J lost 3 bases; unmatched junction nucleotides: 3. This chain's CDR3 is CASSLAGQGNNQPQHF. The CDR3 DNA reads TGTGCCAGCAGCTTAGCGGGACAGGGTAACAATCAGCCCCAGCATTTT. Full variable domain (missing parts from reference TRBV7-9 and TRBJ1-5): DTGVSQNPRHKITKRGQNVTFRCDPISEHNRLYWYRQTLGQGPEFLTYFQNEAQLEKSRLLSDRFSAERPKGSFSTLEIQRTEQGDSAMYLCASSLAGQGNNQPQHFGDGTRLSIL.

This clonotype was detected ten times or more. This sequence joins TRBV19 and TRBJ1-1; D unclear. The germline CDR1 and CDR2 sequences are LNHDA and SQIVND (reference sequence). Trimming stripped 2 bases from V and 2 bases from J, with 6 bases between. The CDR3 extends over 13 amino acids. The CDR3 spells CASSIHRNTEAFF. CDR3 sequence (DNA): TGTGCCAGTAGTATACACAGAAACACTGAAGCTTTCTTT.

Ten or more counts support this clonotype. The genes are TRBV18 and TRBJ2-7; 9 bases agree with TRBD2. The germline V gene encodes CDR1 KGHSH and CDR2 LQKENI. Unmatched junction bases numbered 4, after V lost 2 bases and J lost 5 bases. CDR3 length equals 14 residues. The CDR3 sequence: CASSPASGKNEQYF. In nucleotides, the CDR3 is TGTGCCAGCTCACCAGCTAGCGGGAAGAACGAGCAGTACTTC. The variable domain in full, with the rest retrieved from reference TRBV18 and TRBJ2-7, is NAGVMQNPRHLVRRRGQEARLRCSPMKGHSHVYWYRQLPEEGLKFMVYLQKENIIDESGMPKERFSAEFPKEGPSILRIQQVVRGDSAAYFCASSPASGKNEQYFGPGTRLTVT.

This clonotype showed up many times. This chain's CDR3 is CASSLDATVNYGYTF. As DNA, the CDR3 is TGTGCCAGCAGTTTAGATGCGACGGTGAACTATGGCTACACCTTC. This chain joins TRBV12-3 or TRBV12-4 and TRBJ1-2, with no clear D. The CDR3 has 15 amino acids. Trimming took off 1 base at V and 2 bases at J, with 11 bases between the two ends.

This clonotype was seen more than once but under ten times. The rearrangement joins TRBV19 to TRBJ1-5; D is possibly TRBD1 (5 bases). The CDR3 contains 15 residues. V was clipped by 6 bases and J by 6 bases, with 18 bases between them. Germline V gives CDR1 LNHDA, CDR2 SQIVND (reference sequence). This chain's CDR3 is CASRRFDSSSQPQHF. CDR3 in DNA: TGTGCCAGTAGAAGGTTTGACAGTTCCTCTCAGCCCCAGCATTTT.

In its sample, this clonotype was seen a few times. V and J are TRBV28 and TRBJ2-7; 9 bases map to TRBD2. CDR1 MDHEN and CDR2 SYDVKM come from the germline V gene. The CDR3 runs 19 residues. The V gene end was trimmed by 3 bases and the J gene end by 6 bases; junction bases not matched to a gene: 21. CDR3 sequence (DNA): TGTGCCAGCAGTTTTCTCTTCCCCTCTCGACCGGGACTAGCTCTCGAGCAGTACTTC. Protein: CASSFLFPSRPGLALEQYF.

This clonotype occurred many times. V and J are TRBV15 and TRBJ1-1; possibly TRBD1 for D (5 bases). Trimming left V 2 bases short and J 4 bases short, with 8 bases between. Germline CDR1 is LNHNV and CDR2 is YYDKDF (reference sequence). The CDR3 length is 13 residues. CDR3 nucleotide sequence: TGTGCCACCAGCAGACAGGGAAGCACTGAAGCTTTCTTT. Translating it yields CATSRQGSTEAFF.

This clonotype was counted between two and nine times. The chain carries TRBV5-1 and TRBJ2-7; D unresolved. Germline CDR1 SGHRS, CDR2 YFSETQ. The CDR3 sequence is 12 residues long. The V gene lost 3 bases and the J gene lost 4 bases, with 8 bases spanning the gap. CDR3 amino acids: CASSSSQYEQYF. The CDR3 DNA sequence: TGCGCCAGCAGCTCCTCCCAATACGAGCAGTACTTC.

This clonotype was seen ten or more times. V usage is TRBV5-1 and J usage is TRBJ2-1; 7 bases fit TRBD2. CDR1 and CDR2 (germline): SGHRS, YFSETQ. The V and J ends lost 4 bases and 8 bases, in that order; junction bases with no gene match: 12. The CDR3 totals 15 residues. CDR3: CASSILPGLSYEQFF. The CDR3 DNA sequence: TGCGCCAGCAGCATCCTACCGGGACTAAGCTATGAGCAGTTCTTC.

This clonotype has only a few counts. V and J are TRBV13 and TRBJ2-2, with D perhaps TRBD2 (5 bases). This CDR3 spans 17 amino acids. V dropped 0 bases and J dropped 4 bases, with 15 bases sitting between them. Germline CDR1 reads PRHDT; CDR2 reads FYEKMQ (reference sequence). In DNA form, the CDR3 reads TGTGCCAGCAGCTTAGGCCGGACTCCAGTACCCACCGGGGAGCTGTTTTTT. Encoded protein: CASSLGRTPVPTGELFF.

In this sample, this clonotype turned up a few times. This chain joins TRBV11-3 and TRBJ1-4; D is perhaps TRBD1 (6 bases). Germline CDR1 and CDR2: SGHNT and YENEEA. The V and J ends lost 1 base and 4 bases respectively, with 10 bases between them. The CDR3 spans 15 residues. In DNA, the CDR3 is TGTGCCAGCAGCTTAGGTCGACAGGTTAATGAAAAACTGTTTTTT. Protein sequence: CASSLGRQVNEKLFF.

As for this clonotype: A much larger clone lies a single base off, so this may be a read error. The CDR3 DNA reads as TGCGCCAGCAGCGAACTACAGGGGGCTTTTAGCACAGATAGGCAGTATTTT. This codes for CASSELQGAFSTDRQYF. This chain connects TRBV5-1 to TRBJ2-3; 9 bases line up with TRBD1. The CDR3 length is 17 residues. Germline CDR1 is SGHRS and CDR2 is YFSETQ.

This clonotype was found many times. The genes are TRBV5-1 and TRBJ2-7; D is ambiguous. Trimming removed 4 bases at V and 2 bases at J, with 10 bases between. This CDR3 comprises 13 residues. Per the germline V gene, CDR1 is SGHRS and CDR2 is YFSETQ. CDR3 in amino acids: CASSHGTTYEQYF. CDR3 in DNA: TGCGCCAGCAGCCACGGTACCACCTACGAGCAGTACTTC.

This clonotype was seen at least ten times. This sequence joins TRBV28 and TRBJ1-2; 7 bases line up with TRBD1. CDR1 MDHEN and CDR2 SYDVKM come from the germline V gene. V dropped 2 bases and J dropped 8; count of bases not matched to a gene: 5. The CDR3 is made up of 13 amino acids. The CDR3 is CASSLRTGNGYTF. CDR3 coding DNA: TGTGCCAGCAGTTTACGGACAGGAAACGGCTACACCTTC.

This clonotype was seen more than once but under ten times. The DNA of the CDR3 is TGCGCCAGCAGCTTGGGAGTGACAGTTAACACCGGGGAGCTGTTTTTT. Protein product: CASSLGVTVNTGELFF. V gene TRBV5-1 combines with J gene TRBJ2-2, with TRBD1 as a possible D gene (5 bases). Trimming took off 0 bases at V and 2 bases at J, with 11 bases between the two ends. Per germline, CDR1 SGHRS and CDR2 YFSETQ. The CDR3 loop spans 16 amino acids.

For this clonotype: This may be a read error: a much more frequent sequence differs by one nucleotide. J is TRBJ2-1 and V is TRBV19; 13 nucleotides agree with TRBD2. V trimming: 8 bases; J trimming: 2 bases; junction bases outside the gene matches: 6. The CDR3 is 16 residues long. Germline assignment: CDR1 LNHDA and CDR2 SQIVND (reference sequence). CDR3 DNA sequence: TGTGCCAGTGGGCCAACTAGCGGGAGGGCCTACAATGAGCAGTTCTTC. It codes for CASGPTSGRAYNEQFF.

This clonotype came up many times. This chain joins TRBV28 and TRBJ2-2; weak D call: TRBD1 (6 bases). CDR3 size: 15 residues. V lost 6 bases and J 5 bases, leaving 16 bases between the germline ends. Germline V gene lookup returns CDR1 MDHEN and CDR2 SYDVKM. This CDR3 reads CASRKDSRGTGELFF. For the CDR3, the DNA is TGTGCCAGCAGGAAGGACAGTAGAGGGACCGGGGAGCTGTTTTTT.

This clonotype was recorded many times. The V and J genes are TRBV2 and TRBJ2-2; a weak D match, TRBD1 (6 bases). V was clipped by 6 bases and J by 2 bases, with 13 bases between them. This CDR3 region has 15 residues. The germline gives CDR1 SNHLY, CDR2 FYNNEI. The CDR3: CASRLTGLNTGELFF. The CDR3 DNA follows: TGTGCCAGCAGATTGACAGGACTCAACACCGGGGAGCTGTTTTTT.

Points on this clonotype: Its ends do not fully match the called genes, so a read error is possible. This chain links TRBV11-2 with TRBJ2-3; D is uncertain. This CDR3 has 14 residues. Germline values: CDR1 SGHAT, CDR2 FQNNGV. The CDR3 region has the DNA TGTGCCAGCAGCTTAGCGCCAGGCACAGCTACGCAGTATTTT. Translated, it gives CASSLAPGTATQYF.

In its sample, this clonotype was seen many times. The V call is TRBV27, the J call TRBJ1-1; tentatively, D is TRBD1 (6 bases). The CDR3 covers 13 residues. The V gene lost 6 bases and the J gene lost 4 bases, with 12 bases spanning the gap. Germline loops: CDR1 MNHEY, CDR2 SMNVEV (reference sequence). The CDR3 DNA reads as TGTGCCAGCAGGCCGGGGGGCGGCACTGAAGCTTTCTTT. Its protein product is CASRPGGGTEAFF.

This rearrangement joins TRBV5-1 to TRBJ1-5; a possible D gene is TRBD1 (5 bases). CDR1 and CDR2 (germline): SGHRS, YFSETQ. The CDR3 totals 13 residues. V dropped 4 bases and J dropped 6 bases, with 11 bases sitting between them. The CDR3 spells CASSQWGGQPQHF. CDR3 nucleotides: TGCGCCAGCAGCCAATGGGGGGGTCAGCCCCAGCATTTT. The whole variable domain, filled in from reference TRBV5-1 and TRBJ1-5, reads KAGVTQTPRYLIKTRGQQVTLSCSPISGHRSVSWYQQTPGQGLQFLFEYFSETQRNKGNFPGRFSGRQFSNSRSEMNVSTLELGDSALYLCASSQWGGQPQHFGDGTRLSIL.

Many counts were recorded for this clonotype. The chain carries TRBV2 and TRBJ1-2; 10 nucleotides agree with TRBD1. The CDR3 consists of 15 residues. V lost 4 bases, J lost 0 bases, and 2 bases stayed unmatched. Germline V gives CDR1 SNHLY, CDR2 FYNNEI. The CDR3 nucleotides are TGTGCCAGCAGTGTGGACAGGGGGGCTAACTATGGCTACACCTTC. Residues: CASSVDRGANYGYTF.

J is TRBJ2-1 and V is TRBV6-1; 12 bases align to TRBD2. This CDR3 has 17 residues. Unmatched junction bases numbered 9, after V lost 4 bases and J lost 5 bases. Per the germline V gene, CDR1 is MNHNS and CDR2 is SASEGT. CDR3 bases: TGTGCCAGCAGTGCCCAGCTGGGACTAGCGGGTGACAATGAGCAGTTCTTC. Its translation: CASSAQLGLAGDNEQFF.

This clonotype was recorded many times. The rearrangement uses TRBV27 and TRBJ1-6, with TRBD1 matching 7 bases. The CDR3 runs 15 residues. J gave up 9 bases and V 5 bases, and 10 bases lay outside the gene matches. Germline-derived CDR1 and CDR2 are MNHEY and SMNVEV (reference sequence). The CDR3: CASSTTRQGSSPLHF. CDR3 coding DNA: TGTGCCAGCAGTACCACCCGACAGGGAAGTTCACCCCTCCACTTT.